The source of this T cell receptor (beta chain) is a study of blood T cell repertoires in COVID-19. Study-wide context: Specimens from acute and convalescent COVID-19 originated in the United States, Italy and Spain.

Looked up from germline, CDR1 is MGHRA and CDR2 is YSYEKL. This CDR3 contains 12 residues. V gave up 6 bases and J gave up 5 bases, with 7 bases separating them. The protocol was immunoSEQ multiplex PCR, while the TCRdb copy is restricted to in-frame clones and leaves out a portion. The sample shows about 9,000 clones, less than 85% of them seen only once. The receptor's source is a human donor with active COVID-19. The donor label of this sample is uncertain. The sample consisted of peripheral blood. The genes are TRBV4-1 and TRBJ2-2; the D gene is possibly TRBD1 (6 bases). The CDR3 sequence is CASSQGTGELFF. The CDR3 DNA follows: TGCGCCAGCAGTCAGGGGACCGGGGAGCTGTTTTTT.